A selection of T cell receptor beta chains follows, all from one sample in a study of blood T cells in healthy people across ages. MiXCR was run by TCRdb on the 5' RACE reads, yielding one entry per CDR3 protein. The profile shows about 1.4 million distinct CDR3 sequences, 45% to 70% of them singletons. The specimen sequenced was blood. The receptor set was obtained from a man in his late teens or twenties in good health. CDR3s leave out the opening cysteine and the closing phenylalanine or tryptophan. Expanded clones are given a class, and other clones once, few, many or no size at all.

v_call clone_size cdr3_aa
TRBV20-1 - SADSGRYGETQY
TRBV9 - ASIPQRGTEAF
TRBV6-5 - ASSLQQADTQY
TRBV6-2/TRBV6-3 - ASSFARRYGYT
TRBV7-2 - ASSHARSPRTYEQY
TRBV27 - ASSRALAETQY
TRBV19 - ASRTLQGRDHGYT
TRBV7-7 - ASSPGVDATYEQY
TRBV20-1 - SAGTSGTIRTQY
TRBV7-8 - ASSADLAGQETQY
TRBV7-2 few ASSVGLADPSYEQY
TRBV20-1 few SARYGVNYEQY
TRBV20-1 - SANLFEENYGYT
TRBV6-5 - ASSRPGDVGYEQY
TRBV10-3 few AISVGLAESYEQY
TRBV6-2/TRBV6-3 - ASRTQPGLNSPLH
TRBV4-1 - ASSQDTFGASYGYT
TRBV20-1 - SARTNEGAYGYT
TRBV5-1 - ASSFGVGLAEKSSYNEQF
TRBV20-1 - SARDPAFQGSNQPQH
TRBV7-2 - ASSRYKGQGYGYEQY
TRBV7-9 few ASSPLHRTGGYYGYT
TRBV6-1 - ASVNRMNTEAF
TRBV29-1 few SVRWGYEQY
TRBV4-3 - ASSRDLLGDEQY
TRBV12-3/TRBV12-4 - ASSLGNPEWEETQF
TRBV11-2 - ASSLDRGLRLEETQY
TRBV20-1 - SAVKTSGTETQY
TRBV7-2 - ASSEGGQTQETQF
TRBV27 - ASSPLGAALYYEQF
TRBV18 - ASSLLMGREGTYNEQF
TRBV7-2 - ASSLRGALHEQY
TRBV9 many ASSKRQVLETQY
TRBV12-3/TRBV12-4 - ASSFSTSGRLDTQY
TRBV10-1 once ASSRGLAVFEQY